This T cell receptor beta chain was identified in a study of shared T cell receptors in the human thymus. Repertoires were generated with immunoSEQ multiplex PCR, while TCRdb's copy carries only in-frame clones and drops some. The sample contains hundreds of thousands of clones, around nine tenths of which appear only once. This CDR3 is built from 15 residues. V was clipped by 0 bases and J by 2 bases, with 9 bases between them. Separately, the same data were catalogued under a study of human thymus T cells. That work states: Repertoires from thymus and blood appeared to show biased V and J gene usage.

This clonotype originated in a boy younger than two with a congenital heart defect. The chain couples TRBV5-3 to TRBJ1-3; D gene ambiguous. TRBV5-3 is filed as an ORF, its function uncertain. Input material: thymocytes. The CDR3 nucleotides read TGTGCCAGAAGCTTGGAGCTATCGCCTGGAAACACCATATATTTT. Amino acids: CARSLELSPGNTIYF.